The clone carrying this TCR beta chain was seen more than once but under ten times. Antigen specificity is unknown. This entry is derived from a study of cytomegalovirus exposure and HLA in healthy donors. Regarding the study as a whole: The Asian-associated ancestry cluster reportedly had fewer N-insertions than the approximately 670-donor mean in a later analysis.

PCR primers comprised 60 Vbeta and 13 Jbeta primers. Profiled with immunoSEQ multiplex PCR; TCRdb holds only in-frame clones, not every one. The sample lists about 180,000 clones, 75% to 85% occurring once. Trimming took 0 bases from V and 3 from J; bases not matched to a gene: 6. The CDR3 contains 16 residues. CDR1 is SGHTA and CDR2 is FQGNSA in the germline V gene. This chain joins TRBV7-2 and TRBJ1-1, with 8 bases identical to TRBD1. This clonotype was sampled from a man aged 18 to 29 in good health and CMV-seronegative. Sequenced: PBMCs. In DNA, the CDR3 is TGTGCCAGCAGCTTAGCGAGCAGGGGGCGTGACACTGAAGCTTTCTTT. This translates into CASSLASRGRDTEAFF.